This TCR beta chain appears in the sequencing data of a study of tumor-infiltrating lymphocytes in oesophageal squamous cell carcinoma. A single record per CDR3 protein comes from TCRdb applying MiXCR to the PCR reads. The repertoire holds some 25,000 distinct CDR3 sequences, with more than 35% as singletons. The CDR3 is made up of 14 amino acids. The V gene is TRBV12-3 or TRBV12-4, the J gene TRBJ2-7; no clear D. The end of the DNA fits TRBJ2-1 better, so the J call may be wrong. The sequence was obtained from a male donor with esophageal squamous cell carcinoma. Sequenced: esophageal tumor tissue. In nucleotides, the CDR3 is TGTGCCAGCAGTACGTCCGGGTACTACAATGAGCAGTTCTTC. It encodes CASSTSGYYNEQFF.